The next 16 T cell receptor beta chains were all read from a single sample in a study of STAT5B mutations in CD4+ large granular lymphocyte leukemia. Some clones are missing from TCRdb's copy, which holds only in-frame ones; the method was immunoSEQ multiplex PCR. The table lists roughly 140 clones, approximately 79% of them singletons, with around 98.5% in the top ten. Sequenced material: PBMCs. These receptors were collected from an elderly man with CD4+ T-cell large granular lymphocyte leukemia.

The chain employs TRBV11-2 and TRBJ1-1, with D unresolved. Germline loops: CDR1 SGHAT, CDR2 FQNNGV. The length of the CDR3 is 14 residues. V lost 0 bases and J 6 bases, leaving 11 bases between the germline ends. In DNA, the CDR3 is TGTGCCAGCAGCTTAGATCAGGCAGCTTCTGAAGCTTTCTTT. Its translation: CASSLDQAASEAFF.

As DNA, the CDR3 is TGTGCCAGCAGTTCCACAGGGGCGAACACTGAAGCTTTCTTT. Translated: CASSSTGANTEAFF. The chain carries TRBV6-1 and TRBJ1-1; 7 bases align to TRBD1. The J segment lost 1 base and the V segment lost 5 bases, leaving 4 bases of the junction unmatched. Germline CDR1 reads MNHNS; CDR2 reads SASEGT. The length of the CDR3 is 14 residues.

The J gene is TRBJ2-3, the V gene TRBV7-3; D may be TRBD2 (6 bases). Trimming removed 3 bases at V and 1 base at J, with 11 bases between. Germline V gene data show CDR1 as SGHTA and CDR2 as FQGTGA. The length of the CDR3 is 15 residues. In nucleotides, the CDR3 is TGTGCCAGCAGCTTCGGGGCTAGCGGCACAGATACGCAGTATTTT. This gives the protein CASSFGASGTDTQYF. Using reference TRBV7-3 and TRBJ2-3 for the parts outside the CDR3, the full variable domain is GAGVSQTPSNKVTEKGKYVELRCDPISGHTALYWYRQSLGQGPEFLIYFQGTGAADDSGLPNDRFFAVRPEGSVSTLKIQRTERGDSAVYLCASSFGASGTDTQYFGPGTRLTVL.

This chain joins TRBV18 and TRBJ1-2, with D perhaps matching TRBD1 (6 bases). The V end lost 1 base, the J end lost 0 bases, and 15 bases lay between the germline ends. There are 17 residues in the CDR3. Germline assignment: CDR1 KGHSH and CDR2 LQKENI. CDR3 nucleotides: TGTGCCAGCTCACCACGGCAAGGGGGGAAAGCTAACTATGGCTACACCTTC. This translates into CASSPRQGGKANYGYTF.

The V gene is TRBV28, the J gene TRBJ2-1; 10 nucleotides line up with TRBD2. CDR3 length: 15 residues. Germline V gives CDR1 MDHEN, CDR2 SYDVKM. V dropped 10 bases and J dropped 6; count of bases not matched to a gene: 12. CDR3 in DNA: TGTGCCACCGTTCATGGGGGACTAGCGACCAATGAGCAGTTCTTC. It specifies CATVHGGLATNEQFF.

The sample holds a few counts of this clone. The V gene is TRBV29-1, the J gene TRBJ1-1; D is unclear. There are 14 residues in the CDR3. Germline lookup yields CDR1 SQVTM and CDR2 ANQGSEA. V was cut by 1 base and J by 0 bases, with 9 bases left in between. The CDR3 loop reads CSVEAQGMNTEAFF. CDR3 in DNA: TGCAGCGTTGAAGCGCAAGGAATGAACACTGAAGCTTTCTTT.

V usage is TRBV4-1 and J usage is TRBJ2-7; 8 positions match TRBD2. Per the germline V gene, CDR1 is MGHRA and CDR2 is YSYEKL. CDR3 size: 17 residues. V lost 0 bases to trimming and J lost 2 bases; unmatched junction nucleotides: 9. The CDR3 DNA reads TGCGCCAGCAGCCAAGATGCGCGGAATAGCGGGACCTACGAGCAGTACTTC. Translating gives CASSQDARNSGTYEQYF.

The chain combines TRBV6-7 with TRBJ1-1; 7 bases line up with TRBD1. TRBV6-7 is an open reading frame whose function is uncertain. V was pared by 4 bases and J by 1 base, with 3 bases of the junction left unmatched. CDR3 length: 14 residues. CDR3 residues: CASSSTGANTEAFF. As DNA, the CDR3 is TGTGCCAGCAGTTCCACAGGGGCGAACACTGAAGCTTTCTTT.

The gene calls are TRBV2 and TRBJ1-4; a weak D match, TRBD1 (5 bases). Trimming took 4 bases from V and 7 from J, leaving 16 bases between them. The CDR3 loop spans 15 amino acids. The germline CDR1 and CDR2 sequences are SNHLY and FYNNEI. The CDR3 nucleotides are TGTGCCAGCAGTGCGGGCGGCAGGGCGGGTGAAAAACTGTTTTTT. As protein: CASSAGGRAGEKLFF.

The CDR3 protein is CASSPGGGNYGYTF. CDR3 nucleotides: TGTGCCAGCAGCCCGGGGGGAGGTAACTATGGCTACACCTTC. V usage is TRBV5-6 and J usage is TRBJ1-2; weak D call: TRBD1 (5 bases). The CDR3 runs 14 residues. Deletions cut 4 bases from V and 1 base from J, with 11 bases between. Germline V gene sequence: CDR1 SGHDT, CDR2 YYEEEE.

J is TRBJ2-7 and V is TRBV19, with 7 bases identical to TRBD1. The CDR3 spans 15 residues. CDR1 and CDR2 from the germline V gene are LNHDA and SQIVND (reference sequence). J gave up 3 bases and V 9 bases, and 14 bases lay outside the gene matches. The CDR3 region is CASRQPGQKNYEQYF. The DNA for the CDR3 is TGTGCCAGCCGACAACCGGGACAGAAAAACTACGAGCAGTACTTC. Complete variable domain (other parts from reference TRBV19 and TRBJ2-7): DGGITQSPKYLFRKEGQNVTLSCEQNLNHDAMYWYRQDPGQGLRLIYYSQIVNDFQKGDIAEGYSVSREKKESFPLTVTSAQKNPTAFYLCASRQPGQKNYEQYFGPGTRLTVT.

V usage is TRBV6-5 and J usage is TRBJ1-2, with 9 bases matching TRBD1. This CDR3 has 14 residues. V trimming: 5 bases; J trimming: 4 bases; junction bases outside the gene matches: 5. Looked up from germline, CDR1 is MNHEY and CDR2 is SVGAGI. The CDR3 nucleotides read TGTGCCAGCAGTGGGTGGACAGGGGCCTATGGCTACACCTTC. Translation gives CASSGWTGAYGYTF.

This sequence joins TRBV2 and TRBJ2-1; a weak D match, TRBD1 (8 bases). V shed 5 bases and J shed 9 bases, with 20 bases lying between them. Germline CDR1 is SNHLY and CDR2 is FYNNEI. The CDR3 has 15 residues. DNA for the CDR3: TGTGCCAGCAGTCGCTACACAGGGGGGGGTGGTGAGCAGTTCTTC. Protein sequence: CASSRYTGGGGEQFF.

The V call is TRBV5-1, the J call TRBJ2-7; the match to TRBD2 covers 12 bases. The CDR3 length is 15 residues. Germline CDR1 is SGHRS and CDR2 is YFSETQ. V was pared by 2 bases and J by 7 bases, with 7 bases of the junction left unmatched. This chain's CDR3 is CASSFLTSGSGEQYF. Written as DNA, the CDR3 is TGCGCCAGCAGCTTTTTGACTAGCGGGAGTGGAGAGCAGTACTTC.

The chain recombines TRBV7-9 with TRBJ2-7; the D gene is possibly TRBD2 (6 bases). Germline V gene sequence: CDR1 SEHNR, CDR2 FQNEAQ (reference sequence). This CDR3 is 15 amino acids long. Trimming removed 3 bases at V and 3 bases at J, with 15 bases between. For the CDR3, the DNA is TGTGCCAGCAGCTTCCGGGACTTGGGAGTCTACGAGCAGTACTTC. Translating it yields CASSFRDLGVYEQYF.

This rearrangement joins TRBV6-1 to TRBJ2-3; TRBD2 matches 9 bases. This CDR3 spans 15 amino acids. Germline V gene lookup returns CDR1 MNHNS and CDR2 SASEGT. The J segment lost 3 bases and the V segment lost 1 base, leaving 2 bases of the junction unmatched. The CDR3 protein is CASSEGSGSTDTQYF. In nucleotides, the CDR3 is TGTGCCAGCAGTGAAGGTAGCGGGAGTACAGATACGCAGTATTTT.